These 7 T cell receptor beta chains originate from one sample sequenced in a study of CD8+CD57+ T cells in acquired aplastic anemia. Investigators profiled TCR beta VDJ and CDR3 from genomic DNA template. One entry per CDR3 protein, called by TCRdb with MiXCR from the reads. The sample includes 150,000 to 200,000 distinct CDR3 sequences, over 60% of them seen just once. Sequencing was performed on sorted CD4+, CD8+, or CD8+CD57+ T cells (not recorded which) from PBMCs. The receptors were sampled from a human donor with severe aplastic anemia or a healthy control (not recorded which).

This clonotype was recorded a few times. This chain uses TRBV5-1 with TRBJ2-7, with D unresolved. Trimming removed 3 bases from V and 0 bases from J, with 10 bases in between. Germline V gene sequence: CDR1 SGHRS, CDR2 YFSETQ. The CDR3 is made up of 14 amino acids. CDR3 coding DNA: TGCGCCAGCAGCTCCTACCCAGGCTCCTACGAGCAGTACTTC. The encoded protein is CASSSYPGSYEQYF.

As concerns this clonotype: A much larger clone is a single base away; this may be a read error. The chain is built from TRBV19 and TRBJ2-7; TRBD1 aligns across 9 bases. Germline loops: CDR1 LNHDA, CDR2 SQIVND (reference sequence). The CDR3 runs 14 residues. V dropped 11 bases and J dropped 0; count of bases not matched to a gene: 8. The CDR3 bases are TGTGCCTGTACAACGACAGGGGGCTCCTACGAGCAGTACTTC. It is translated as CACTTTGGSYEQYF.

The chain has TRBV19 and TRBJ1-5, with D perhaps matching TRBD1 (6 bases). V was cut by 5 bases and J by 3 bases, with 20 bases left in between. CDR1 LNHDA and CDR2 SQIVND come from the germline V gene (reference sequence). This CDR3 comprises 17 residues. CDR3 region: CASSPRTAPRDNQPQHF. The CDR3 bases are TGTGCCAGTAGTCCCCGGACAGCACCGCGGGACAATCAGCCCCAGCATTTT.

The chain joins TRBV29-1 to TRBJ2-7, with D maybe TRBD2 (6 bases). The CDR3 has 14 residues. The germline V and J ends were trimmed by 6 bases and 0 bases, with 15 bases remaining between them. CDR1 is SQVTM and CDR2 is ANQGSEA in the germline V gene. The CDR3 region has the DNA TGCAGCGTCTATCGGGACTCAAGCTCCTACGAGCAGTACTTC. Translation: CSVYRDSSSYEQYF.

The chain is built from TRBV12-5 and TRBJ1-3; 8 nucleotides match TRBD1. CDR1 and CDR2 (germline): LGHNT, FRNRAP. With V trimmed by 5 bases and J by 1 base, 13 bases remained unmatched. The CDR3 runs 18 residues. The CDR3 sequence: CASGPHRGGSISGNTIYF. CDR3 bases: TGTGCTAGTGGTCCTCACAGGGGGGGCAGTATTTCTGGAAACACCATATATTTT.

The V and J genes are TRBV9 and TRBJ2-1; TRBD1 aligns across 8 bases. Per the germline V gene, CDR1 is SGDLS and CDR2 is YYNGEE. Losses at the gene ends were 4 bases for V and 6 bases for J; bases not matched to a gene: 6. The CDR3 has 14 residues. CDR3 amino acids: CASSQGQGGNEQFF. The CDR3 DNA sequence: TGTGCCAGCAGCCAAGGACAGGGAGGCAATGAGCAGTTCTTC.

The genes are TRBV24-1 and TRBJ1-2, with 7 positions matching TRBD1. The CDR3 is 15 residues long. CDR1 is KGHDR and CDR2 is SFDVKD in the germline V gene. The V gene end was trimmed by 5 bases and the J gene end by 4 bases; junction bases not matched to a gene: 9. CDR3 nucleotides: TGTGCCACCAGTGGACCCCTACAGGGGAGCTATGGCTACACCTTC. Amino acids: CATSGPLQGSYGYTF.